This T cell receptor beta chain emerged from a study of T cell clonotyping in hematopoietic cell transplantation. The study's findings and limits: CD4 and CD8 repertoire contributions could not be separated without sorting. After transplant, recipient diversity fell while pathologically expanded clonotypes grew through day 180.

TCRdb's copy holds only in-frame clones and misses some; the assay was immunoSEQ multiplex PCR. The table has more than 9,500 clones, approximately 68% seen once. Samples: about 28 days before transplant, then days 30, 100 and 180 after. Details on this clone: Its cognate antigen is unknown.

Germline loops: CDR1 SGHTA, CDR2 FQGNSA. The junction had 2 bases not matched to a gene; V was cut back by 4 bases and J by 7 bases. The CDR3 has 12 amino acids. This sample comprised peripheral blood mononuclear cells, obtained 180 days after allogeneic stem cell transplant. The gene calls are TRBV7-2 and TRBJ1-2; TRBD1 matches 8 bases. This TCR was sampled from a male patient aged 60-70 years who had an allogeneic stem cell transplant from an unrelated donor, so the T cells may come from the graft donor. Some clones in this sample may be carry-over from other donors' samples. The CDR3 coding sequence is TGTGCCAGCAGCTCGGACAGGGTTGGCTACACCTTC. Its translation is CASSSDRVGYTF.